This paragraph reports one T cell receptor beta chain. The data belong to a study of blood T cell repertoires in COVID-19. The CDR3 is 16 residues long. Germline loops: CDR1 SGHNT, CDR2 YYREEE (reference sequence). The V end lost 5 bases, the J end lost 1 base, and 18 bases lay between the germline ends. Only in-frame clones appear in the TCRdb table, and some are missing; sequencing was by immunoSEQ multiplex PCR. In the table there are 300,000 to 450,000 clones, 80% to 90% of which are singletons. The clonotype was recovered from a man younger than 35 who had recovered from COVID-19. The chain uses TRBV5-4 and TRBJ1-2; a weak D match, TRBD1 (5 bases). The sample was PBMCs or T cells enriched from blood (not recorded which). The CDR3 reads CASSPVQGSRNYGYTF. The CDR3 DNA sequence: TGTGCCAGCAGTCCCGTTCAGGGCAGTCGTAACTATGGCTACACCTTC. Full variable domain (outside the CDR3, taken from reference TRBV5-4 and TRBJ1-2): ETGVTQSPTHLIKTRGQQVTLRCSSQSGHNTVSWYQQALGQGPQFIFQYYREEENGRGNFPPRFSGLQFPNYSSELNVNALELDDSALYLCASSPVQGSRNYGYTFGSGTRLTVV.